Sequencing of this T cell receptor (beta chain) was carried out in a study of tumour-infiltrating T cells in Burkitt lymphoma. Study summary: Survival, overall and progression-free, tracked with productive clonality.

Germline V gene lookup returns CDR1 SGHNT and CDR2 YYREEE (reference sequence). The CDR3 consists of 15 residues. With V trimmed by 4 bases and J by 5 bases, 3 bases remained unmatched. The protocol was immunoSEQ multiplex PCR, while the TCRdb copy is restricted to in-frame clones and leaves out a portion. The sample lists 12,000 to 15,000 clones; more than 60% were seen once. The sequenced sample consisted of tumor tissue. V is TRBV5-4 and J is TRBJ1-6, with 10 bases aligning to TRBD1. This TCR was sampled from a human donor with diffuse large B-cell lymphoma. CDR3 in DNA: TGTGCCAGCAGCCGGACAGGGGGACATAATTCACCCCTCCACTTT. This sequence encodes CASSRTGGHNSPLHF. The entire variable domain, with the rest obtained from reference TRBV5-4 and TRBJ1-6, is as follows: ETGVTQSPTHLIKTRGQQVTLRCSSQSGHNTVSWYQQALGQGPQFIFQYYREEENGRGNFPPRFSGLQFPNYSSELNVNALELDDSALYLCASSRTGGHNSPLHFGNGTRLTVT.